This TCR beta chain was observed in a study of blood T cell repertoires in COVID-19. Overall study context: The United States, Italy and Spain were the sources of the acute and convalescent COVID-19 samples.

Measured with immunoSEQ multiplex PCR; TCRdb has only the in-frame clones, and not every one. The table has 270,000 or so clones, 88% seen once. Recruitment covered under 25 US areas and drew participants whose ages spanned 18 to 89 years. Clinical history as reported by participants underpinned cohort assignment. This clonotype was obtained from a woman in her thirties or forties with acute COVID-19. Sequences were obtained from PBMCs or T cells enriched from blood (not recorded which).

The CDR3 is CSVFPTGRVNTEAFF. CDR3 coding DNA: TGCAGCGTTTTTCCGACAGGGCGCGTGAACACTGAAGCTTTCTTT. This chain connects TRBV29-1 to TRBJ1-1, with 7 positions matching TRBD1. The CDR3 is 15 amino acids. The germline CDR1 and CDR2 sequences are SQVTM and ANQGSEA. After removal of 5 bases from V and 0 bases from J, the junction contained 9 bases not matched to a gene.